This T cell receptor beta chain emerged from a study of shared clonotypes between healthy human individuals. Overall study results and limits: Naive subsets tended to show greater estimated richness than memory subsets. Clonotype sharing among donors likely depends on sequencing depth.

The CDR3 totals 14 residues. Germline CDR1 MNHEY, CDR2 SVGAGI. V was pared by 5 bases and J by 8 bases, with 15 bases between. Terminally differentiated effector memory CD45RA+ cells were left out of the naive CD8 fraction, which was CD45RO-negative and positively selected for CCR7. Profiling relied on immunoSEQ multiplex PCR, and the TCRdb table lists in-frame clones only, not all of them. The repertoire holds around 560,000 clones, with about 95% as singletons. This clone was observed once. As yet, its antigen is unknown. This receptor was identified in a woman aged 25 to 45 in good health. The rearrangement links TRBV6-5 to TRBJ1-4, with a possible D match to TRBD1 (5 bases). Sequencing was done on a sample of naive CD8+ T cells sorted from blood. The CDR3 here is CASSRDEVQEKLFF. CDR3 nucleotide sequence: TGTGCCAGCAGTAGGGACGAGGTACAGGAAAAACTGTTTTTT.